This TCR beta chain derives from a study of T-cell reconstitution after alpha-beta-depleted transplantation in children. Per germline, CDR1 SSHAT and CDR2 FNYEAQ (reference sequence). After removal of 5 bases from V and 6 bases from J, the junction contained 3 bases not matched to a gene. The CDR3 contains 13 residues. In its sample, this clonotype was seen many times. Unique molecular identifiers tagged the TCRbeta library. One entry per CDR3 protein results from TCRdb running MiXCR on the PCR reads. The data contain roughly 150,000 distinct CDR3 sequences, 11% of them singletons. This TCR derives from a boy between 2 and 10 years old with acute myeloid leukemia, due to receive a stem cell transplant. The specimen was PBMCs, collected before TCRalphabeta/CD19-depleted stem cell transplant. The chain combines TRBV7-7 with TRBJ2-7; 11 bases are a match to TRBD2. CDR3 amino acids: CASSVLAGAEQYF. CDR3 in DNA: TGTGCCAGCAGCGTACTAGCGGGAGCCGAGCAGTACTTC.